These 22 T cell receptor beta chains share one sample of origin, sequenced in a study of post-analysis software for immune sequencing data. Study-wide results and caveats: Roughly 5 TRBV segments (TRBV5-6, TRBV5-1 and TRBV20-1 among them) occurred more frequently in patients than in controls.

Every TCR beta cDNA library bore unique molecular identifiers. Using its own MiXCR run on the PCR reads, TCRdb lists one record per CDR3 protein. The sample carries roughly 870,000 distinct CDR3 sequences, about 53% recorded once. For these TCRs, the target antigens are not known. The sequenced material came from blood. Receptor source: a girl aged 5 to 17 with multiple sclerosis.

In the case of this clonotype: An end of the junction differs from the germline gene, which may be a read error. The chain carries TRBV7-7 and TRBJ2-5; D is undetermined. The CDR3 has 13 residues. From germline, CDR1 is SSHAT and CDR2 FNYEAQ (reference sequence). The CDR3 nucleotides are TGTGCTAGCAGCTTAGAGCCGATAGAGACCCAGTACTTC. This encodes CASSLEPIETQYF. Using reference TRBV7-7 and TRBJ2-5 for the parts outside the CDR3, the full variable domain is GAGVSQSPRYKVTKRGQDVTLRCDPISSHATLYWYQQALGQGPEFLTYFNYEAQPDKSGLPSDRFSAERPEGSISTLTIQRTEQRDSAMYRCASSLEPIETQYFGPGTRLLVL.

The V gene is TRBV20-1, the J gene TRBJ2-1; 10 nucleotides match TRBD2. Germline V CDR1 and CDR2: DFQATT, SNEGSKA (reference sequence). The CDR3 has 16 amino acids. V shed 4 bases, J shed 3 bases, and the junction held 9 bases outside the gene matches. DNA for the CDR3: TGCAGTGCTACCCCTTTAGCGGGAGGTCGCTACAATGAGCAGTTCTTC. This sequence encodes CSATPLAGGRYNEQFF.

The rearrangement uses TRBV12-3 or TRBV12-4 and TRBJ2-4; D possibly corresponds to TRBD1 (5 bases). This CDR3 is 19 amino acids long. Deletions cut 2 bases from V and 0 bases from J, with 20 bases between. The CDR3 DNA follows: TGTGCCAGCAGTTTATTCGGCCAGGGAAGATCCCTAGCCAAAAACATTCAGTACTTC. Translating gives CASSLFGQGRSLAKNIQYF.

This clonotype was picked up a small number of times. The chain is built from TRBV20-1 and TRBJ2-7, with D unclear. This CDR3 has 14 amino acids. V was pared by 1 base and J by 6 bases, with 16 bases between. CDR1 is DFQATT and CDR2 is SNEGSKA in the germline V gene (reference sequence). In DNA, the CDR3 is TGCAGTGCTAGAGCCGAGAGCAGGAGATCCGAGCAGTACTTC. It specifies CSARAESRRSEQYF.

This clonotype has a handful of counts. The V call is TRBV6-2 or TRBV6-3, the J call TRBJ2-7, with 11 bases fitting TRBD2. CDR3 size: 20 residues. With 2 bases clipped from V and 1 base from J, the junction kept 16 bases outside the gene matches. Germline V gene data show CDR1 as MNHEY and CDR2 as SVGEGT. In nucleotides, the CDR3 is TGTGCCAGCAGTTACGATACTAGCGGGAGTGGATTGAGTTGGTCCTACGAGCAGTACTTC. Protein sequence: CASSYDTSGSGLSWSYEQYF.

V and J are TRBV4-1 and TRBJ2-7; TRBD1 matches at 8 bases. Trimming cost V 2 bases and J 1 base; bases outside gene matches: 4. The germline V gene has CDR1 MGHRA and CDR2 YSYEKL. The CDR3 extends over 15 amino acids. CDR3 residues: CASSQFQGASYEQYF. The CDR3 nucleotides are TGCGCCAGCAGCCAATTCCAGGGGGCGTCCTACGAGCAGTACTTC.

The chain recombines TRBV9 with TRBJ2-1, with D possibly being TRBD2 (6 bases). Germline V gene data show CDR1 as SGDLS and CDR2 as YYNGEE. The CDR3 totals 15 residues. V shed 0 bases and J shed 8 bases, with 15 bases lying between them. This chain's CDR3 is CASSVGGRPGDEQFF. Here the CDR3 DNA reads TGTGCCAGCAGCGTAGGAGGGAGGCCAGGCGATGAGCAGTTCTTC.

The table lists this clonotype with a few counts. The chain has TRBV5-1 and TRBJ2-1; D possibly corresponds to TRBD2 (6 bases). Germline CDR1 reads SGHRS; CDR2 reads YFSETQ. This CDR3 contains 12 residues. The germline V and J ends were trimmed by 7 bases and 10 bases, with 15 bases remaining between them. The CDR3 bases are TGCGCCAGCGGGGACTGGGCGAGGGAGCAGTTCTTC. Its translation is CASGDWAREQFF.

The rearrangement joins TRBV7-8 to TRBJ1-1; 7 positions agree with TRBD1. From germline, CDR1 is SGHVS and CDR2 FQNEAQ. The CDR3 loop spans 16 amino acids. V was clipped by 5 bases and J by 1 base; unmatched bases: 10. Here the CDR3 reads CASSPLQTGQNTEAFF. The DNA for the CDR3 is TGTGCCAGCAGCCCCCTTCAGACAGGGCAGAACACTGAAGCTTTCTTT.

This chain uses TRBV4-1 with TRBJ1-4; TRBD1 matches 9 bases. The J segment lost 8 bases and the V segment lost 2 bases, leaving 12 bases of the junction unmatched. The CDR3 covers 17 residues. Per germline, CDR1 MGHRA and CDR2 YSYEKL. CDR3 protein: CASSQPGQGRGKEKLFF. The CDR3 DNA sequence: TGCGCCAGCAGCCAACCTGGACAGGGGCGGGGGAAGGAAAAACTGTTTTTT.

This clonotype appeared a few times. The V gene is TRBV29-1, the J gene TRBJ2-7, with 7 bases lining up with TRBD1. The CDR3 consists of 14 residues. V shed 4 bases, J shed 2 bases, and the junction held 8 bases outside the gene matches. CDR1 and CDR2 from the germline V gene are SQVTM and ANQGSEA. DNA of the CDR3: TGCAGCGTTGGCCAGGGACAGTTCCCCTACGAGCAGTACTTC. Translated: CSVGQGQFPYEQYF.

In this sample, this clonotype turned up once. This chain joins TRBV29-1 and TRBJ2-6, with D unclear. This CDR3 spans 16 amino acids. The V end lost 4 bases, the J end lost 0 bases, and 13 bases lay between the germline ends. Looked up from germline, CDR1 is SQVTM and CDR2 is ANQGSEA. This CDR3 is CSVVSTTSSGANVLTF. The CDR3 bases are TGCAGCGTTGTTAGCACTACCAGCTCTGGGGCCAACGTCCTGACTTTC.

The chain couples TRBV29-1 to TRBJ2-1; 10 nucleotides match TRBD2. Germline loops: CDR1 SQVTM, CDR2 ANQGSEA. V shed 7 bases, J shed 5 bases, and the junction held 2 bases outside the gene matches. The CDR3 is made up of 12 amino acids. This CDR3 reads CSAGLADNEQFF. CDR3 nucleotide sequence: TGCAGCGCCGGACTAGCGGACAATGAGCAGTTCTTC.

This chain uses TRBV14 with TRBJ2-1, with TRBD1 matching over 8 bases. CDR1 and CDR2 from the germline V gene are SGHDN and FVKESK. The V segment lost 1 base and the J segment 8 bases; nucleotides outside the gene matches: 1. The length of the CDR3 is 13 residues. The CDR3 loop is CASSQVTGDEQFF. CDR3 bases: TGTGCCAGCAGCCAAGTGACAGGGGATGAGCAGTTCTTC.

This clonotype was recorded a few times. The chain uses TRBV20-1 and TRBJ2-3, with 11 bases identical to TRBD1. The junction had 5 bases not matched to a gene; V was cut back by 1 base and J by 5 bases. The germline CDR1 and CDR2 sequences are DFQATT and SNEGSKA (reference sequence). This CDR3 spans 15 amino acids. The CDR3 nucleotides are TGCAGTGCTAGAGCTGGACAGGGGGCTCAAGATACGCAGTATTTT. Amino acids: CSARAGQGAQDTQYF.

This chain connects TRBV12-3 or TRBV12-4 to TRBJ2-5; 10 bases agree with TRBD1. J lost 3 bases, V lost 5 bases, and 12 bases had no gene match. This CDR3 comprises 17 residues. The CDR3 sequence: CASSPLRGGQGEETQYF. CDR3 bases: TGTGCCAGCAGTCCCCTGCGCGGTGGACAGGGGGAAGAGACCCAGTACTTC.

The chain links TRBV12-3 or TRBV12-4 to TRBJ2-1; D is unresolved. The CDR3 totals 13 residues. The V end lost 6 bases, the J end lost 7 bases, and 13 bases lay between the germline ends. CDR3 region: CASRIPLGNEQFF. In nucleotides, the CDR3 is TGTGCCAGCAGGATTCCCCTCGGGAATGAGCAGTTCTTC.

The V gene is TRBV6-1, the J gene TRBJ1-1, with 8 bases that match TRBD1. The length of the CDR3 is 16 residues. CDR1 MNHNS and CDR2 SASEGT come from the germline V gene. Trimming at V came to 2 bases and at J to 1 base, leaving 6 bases not matched to a gene. The CDR3 coding sequence is TGTGCCAGCAGTGAACCCCACGGACAGGGGAACACTGAAGCTTTCTTT. It yields the protein CASSEPHGQGNTEAFF.

This clonotype showed up just once. For the CDR3, the DNA is TGCAGCGTACTCGGACAGGGGACCCAAGAGACCCAGTACTTC. It yields the protein CSVLGQGTQETQYF. The chain recombines TRBV29-1 with TRBJ2-7, with 9 bases aligning to TRBD1. The DNA end is more similar to TRBJ2-5, so the J call may be wrong. The CDR3 runs 14 residues. CDR1 and CDR2 (germline): SQVTM, ANQGSEA.

CDR3 sequence (DNA): TGTGCCAGCAGTCCTACTTCAAGAGGGAAGGATTATGGCTACACCTTC. Its protein is CASSPTSRGKDYGYTF. The genes are TRBV27 and TRBJ1-2, with D unclear. Trimming pared 5 bases from V and 5 bases from J, leaving 21 bases between. Germline CDR1 reads MNHEY; CDR2 reads SMNVEV (reference sequence). The CDR3 length is 16 residues.

The rearrangement uses TRBV2 and TRBJ1-2, with TRBD1 identical over 7 bases. CDR1 and CDR2 from the germline V gene are SNHLY and FYNNEI. CDR3 length: 15 residues. V shed 6 bases, J shed 3 bases, and the junction held 10 bases outside the gene matches. The CDR3 here is CASSPWGTVDYGYTF. CDR3 bases: TGTGCCAGCAGCCCCTGGGGGACAGTTGACTATGGCTACACCTTC. Based on the CDR3 plus reference TRBV2 and TRBJ1-2, the full variable domain is EPEVTQTPSHQVTQMGQEVILRCVPISNHLYFYWYRQILGQKVEFLVSFYNNEISEKSEIFDDQFSVERPDGSNFTLKIRSTKLEDSAMYFCASSPWGTVDYGYTFGSGTRLTVV.

This sequence joins TRBV4-1 and TRBJ2-1; 10 nucleotides line up with TRBD2. J gave up 6 bases and V 4 bases, and 6 bases lay outside the gene matches. The CDR3 runs to 15 residues. Germline V gives CDR1 MGHRA, CDR2 YSYEKL. CDR3 in DNA: TGCGCCAGCAGCCGCACTAGCGGGGCCTCCAATGAGCAGTTCTTC. Translation: CASSRTSGASNEQFF.